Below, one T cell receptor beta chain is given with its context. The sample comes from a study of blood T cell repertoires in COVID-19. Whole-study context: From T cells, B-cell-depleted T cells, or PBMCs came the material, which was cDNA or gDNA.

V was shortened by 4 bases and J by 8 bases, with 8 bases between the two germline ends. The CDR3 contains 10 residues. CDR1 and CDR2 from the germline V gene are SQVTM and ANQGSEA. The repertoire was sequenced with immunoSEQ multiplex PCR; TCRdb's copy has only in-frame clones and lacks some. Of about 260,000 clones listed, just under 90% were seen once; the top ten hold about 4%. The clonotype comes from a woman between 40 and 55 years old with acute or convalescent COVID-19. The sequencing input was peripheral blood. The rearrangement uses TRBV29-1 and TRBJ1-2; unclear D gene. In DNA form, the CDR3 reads TGCAGCGTTGGCGCGGAGGGCTACACCTTC. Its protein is CSVGAEGYTF.